Below are 25 T cell receptor beta chains sequenced from a single sample in a study of blood T cell repertoires in COVID-19 (dated by TCRdb to about 2020). Libraries were constructed by the immunoSEQ multiplex PCR assay. Drawn from immuneACCESS, this table holds only the in-frame rearrangements with V and J called that TCRdb kept. Clones are partly lost; checked studies trace under half to an unresolved V gene and leave the rest unexplained. The sample records 250,000 or so clones, approximately 80% of which are singletons. Of the sample, about 1.8% falls within the top ten clones. The sequencing sample was made of PBMCs or T cells enriched from blood (not recorded which). Source of these receptors: a man aged 55 to 70 who had recovered from COVID-19.

The chain recombines TRBV27 with TRBJ2-3; D unclear. Deletions cut 5 bases from V and 3 bases from J, with 6 bases between. The germline gives CDR1 MNHEY, CDR2 SMNVEV (reference sequence). The CDR3 runs 12 residues. CDR3 in DNA: TGTGCCAGCAGTCCGTATACAGATACGCAGTATTTT. Protein sequence: CASSPYTDTQYF.

The V call is TRBV10-3, the J call TRBJ1-2, with a weak D call TRBD1 (5 bases). The CDR3 is made up of 16 amino acids. The germline V and J ends were trimmed by 3 bases and 5 bases, with 19 bases remaining between them. Germline loops: CDR1 ENHRY, CDR2 SYGVKD. The CDR3 is CAISETDSLKSYGYTF. The CDR3 DNA reads as TGTGCCATCAGTGAAACCGACAGCCTGAAGTCTTATGGCTACACCTTC.

The chain combines TRBV29-1 with TRBJ1-3, with no clear D. There are 14 residues in the CDR3. Trimming removed 3 bases from V and 0 bases from J, with 9 bases in between. CDR1 and CDR2 from the germline V gene are SQVTM and ANQGSEA. The CDR3, as DNA: TGCAGCGTTGATTCGGGTTACTCTGGAAACACCATATATTTT. Translated: CSVDSGYSGNTIYF.

V usage is TRBV5-1 and J usage is TRBJ2-7, with 8 bases aligning to TRBD2. CDR1 is SGHRS and CDR2 is YFSETQ in the germline V gene. V lost 1 base and J lost 4; bases outside the gene matches: 7. The CDR3 is 15 amino acids. The CDR3 is CASSLFAGGGYEQYF. The CDR3 coding sequence is TGCGCCAGCAGCTTGTTCGCGGGAGGAGGATACGAGCAGTACTTC.

The chain uses TRBV5-1 and TRBJ1-2, with TRBD1 as a possible D gene (5 bases). The CDR3 contains 13 residues. V was clipped by 1 base and J by 6 bases, with 10 bases between them. Germline values: CDR1 SGHRS, CDR2 YFSETQ. In nucleotides, the CDR3 is TGCGCCAGCAGCTTGCAGGGTTTGGATGGCTACACCTTC. Protein product: CASSLQGLDGYTF.

The chain uses TRBV18 and TRBJ1-4; D is ambiguous. The CDR3 sequence is 13 residues long. Trimming took 4 bases from V and 3 from J, leaving 6 bases between them. Germline values: CDR1 KGHSH, CDR2 LQKENI. CDR3 sequence (DNA): TGTGCCAGCTCACTAGGAGCTAATGAAAAACTGTTTTTT. It translates to CASSLGANEKLFF.

This chain joins TRBV7-8 and TRBJ1-5; D is ambiguous. The V end lost 5 bases, the J end lost 4 bases, and 9 bases lay between the germline ends. The CDR3 loop spans 13 amino acids. From germline, CDR1 is SGHVS and CDR2 FQNEAQ. The CDR3 spells CASSKTGNQPQHF. Here the CDR3 DNA reads TGTGCCAGCAGCAAGACGGGGAATCAGCCCCAGCATTTT.

DNA of the CDR3: TGTGCCACCACGGACAGGGTTGGAGAGACCCAGTACTTC. This translates into CATTDRVGETQYF. The chain links TRBV24-1 to TRBJ2-5; TRBD1 matches 8 bases. Germline CDR1 KGHDR, CDR2 SFDVKD. The CDR3 length is 13 residues. V dropped 8 bases and J dropped 4; count of bases not matched to a gene: 5.

V is TRBV4-1 and J is TRBJ2-5; D perhaps matches TRBD2 (6 bases). V was pared by 2 bases and J by 5 bases, with 15 bases between. This CDR3 region has 15 residues. The germline CDR1 and CDR2 sequences are MGHRA and YSYEKL. The CDR3 region has the DNA TGCGCCAGCAGCCAACCGGGACTGGGCCCTGAGACCCAGTACTTC. Amino acids: CASSQPGLGPETQYF.

This chain connects TRBV6-2 or TRBV6-3 to TRBJ2-2; TRBD1 might be the D (5 bases). Trimming shortened V by 5 bases and J by 3 bases, and 10 bases separated the two germline ends. The CDR3 is 14 amino acids. The germline CDR1 and CDR2 sequences are MNHEY and SVGEGT. DNA of the CDR3: TGTGCCAGCAGTATCGGCAGGGACACCGGGGAGCTGTTTTTT. Its protein is CASSIGRDTGELFF.

The rearrangement uses TRBV24-1 and TRBJ2-3, with 11 bases matching TRBD1. The V and J ends lost 4 bases and 6 bases, in that order; junction bases with no gene match: 8. Per the germline V gene, CDR1 is KGHDR and CDR2 is SFDVKD. The CDR3 is made up of 16 amino acids. DNA of the CDR3: TGTGCCACCAGTGACCCTGGACAGGGGGCAACGGATACGCAGTATTTT. It yields the protein CATSDPGQGATDTQYF.

The gene calls are TRBV5-1 and TRBJ1-1; the match to TRBD1 covers 7 bases. The CDR3 covers 15 residues. Germline loops: CDR1 SGHRS, CDR2 YFSETQ. The junction had 9 bases not matched to a gene; V was cut back by 5 bases and J by 2 bases. CDR3 nucleotide sequence: TGCGCCAGCAGATCAACCGGGACAGTAAACACTGAAGCTTTCTTT. This sequence encodes CASRSTGTVNTEAFF.

The chain has TRBV19 and TRBJ2-2; 9 bases agree with TRBD1. Germline loops: CDR1 LNHDA, CDR2 SQIVND (reference sequence). The CDR3 runs to 16 residues. V shed 6 bases, J shed 7 bases, and the junction held 12 bases outside the gene matches. The CDR3 sequence: CASRQVWTGVIGELFF. CDR3 coding DNA: TGTGCCAGTAGGCAAGTTTGGACAGGGGTAATCGGGGAGCTGTTTTTT.

This clone was observed a handful of times. The chain has TRBV7-9 and TRBJ1-2; 7 bases match TRBD1. The junction had 10 bases not matched to a gene; V was cut back by 5 bases and J by 4 bases. CDR1 is SEHNR, CDR2 FQNEAQ, per germline (reference sequence). This CDR3 is built from 15 residues. As DNA, the CDR3 is TGTGCCAGCAGCCCTAGGGTTAACAGGGGCTATGGCTACACCTTC. Residues: CASSPRVNRGYGYTF.

The chain joins TRBV4-2 to TRBJ2-7; tentatively, D is TRBD2 (6 bases). Looked up from germline, CDR1 is LGHNA and CDR2 is YNFKEQ. The germline V and J ends were trimmed by 4 bases and 3 bases, with 19 bases remaining between them. The length of the CDR3 is 16 residues. The CDR3 loop is CASSPGRGGVDYEQYF. CDR3 nucleotides: TGTGCCAGCAGCCCTGGGCGTGGCGGGGTCGACTACGAGCAGTACTTC.

The chain carries TRBV6-4 and TRBJ2-3; D is undetermined. Trimming cost V 0 bases and J 0 bases, with 16 bases left between them. CDR3 length: 18 residues. Germline-derived CDR1 and CDR2 are MRHNA and SNTAGT. This CDR3 is CASSDSGEPGTSTDTQYF. In DNA form, the CDR3 reads TGTGCCAGCAGTGACTCCGGCGAGCCAGGAACTAGCACAGATACGCAGTATTTT.

The chain recombines TRBV3-1 (or the pseudogene TRBV3-2) with TRBJ2-7; D possibly corresponds to TRBD2 (6 bases). Trimming took 4 bases from V and 5 from J, leaving 15 bases between them. The V gene's germline CDR1 is LGHDT and CDR2 YNNKEL (reference sequence). This CDR3 has 14 residues. This chain's CDR3 is CASSPPGGDHEQYF. The CDR3 region has the DNA TGTGCCAGCAGCCCCCCCGGCGGGGACCACGAGCAGTACTTC.

The chain carries TRBV12-5 and TRBJ1-2; 11 bases map to TRBD1. With 0 bases clipped from V and 7 bases from J, the junction kept 13 bases outside the gene matches. There are 18 residues in the CDR3. Germline CDR1 and CDR2: LGHNT and FRNRAP. The CDR3 region is CASGLVPGFRTGGFGYTF. CDR3 sequence (DNA): TGTGCTAGTGGTTTGGTTCCCGGGTTTCGGACAGGGGGCTTTGGCTACACCTTC.

The chain combines TRBV19 with TRBJ2-2, with a tentative D call TRBD1 (5 bases). Germline V gene data show CDR1 as LNHDA and CDR2 as SQIVND (reference sequence). This CDR3 contains 16 residues. The V end lost 5 bases, the J end lost 2 bases, and 15 bases lay between the germline ends. The CDR3 loop reads CASSYGRDSNTGELFF. The DNA of the CDR3 is TGTGCCAGTAGTTATGGTCGCGACAGTAACACCGGGGAGCTGTTTTTT. The full variable domain, in which reference TRBV19 and TRBJ2-2 provide the parts outside the CDR3, is DGGITQSPKYLFRKEGQNVTLSCEQNLNHDAMYWYRQDPGQGLRLIYYSQIVNDFQKGDIAEGYSVSREKKESFPLTVTSAQKNPTAFYLCASSYGRDSNTGELFFGEGSRLTVL.

This chain links TRBV6-5 with TRBJ1-5; tentatively, D is TRBD1 (6 bases). V lost 5 bases and J lost 3, with 14 bases in between. Germline V CDR1 and CDR2: MNHEY, SVGAGI. This CDR3 spans 15 amino acids. CDR3 bases: TGTGCCAGCAGTCCGAATGACAGGACCAATCAGCCCCAGCATTTT. Its translation is CASSPNDRTNQPQHF.

The rearrangement joins TRBV2 to TRBJ2-1; D is unresolved. With 6 bases removed from V and 3 bases from J, the gap between germline ends came to 9 bases. CDR1 and CDR2 from the germline V gene are SNHLY and FYNNEI. This CDR3 spans 13 amino acids. Written as DNA, the CDR3 is TGTGCCAGCAGGACTTCCGTCTACAATGAGCAGTTCTTC. It is translated as CASRTSVYNEQFF. Filled out from reference TRBV2 and TRBJ2-1, the complete variable domain reads EPEVTQTPSHQVTQMGQEVILRCVPISNHLYFYWYRQILGQKVEFLVSFYNNEISEKSEIFDDQFSVERPDGSNFTLKIRSTKLEDSAMYFCASRTSVYNEQFFGPGTRLTVL.

This clone was observed a handful of times. This chain joins TRBV19 and TRBJ1-5, with 7 bases that match TRBD1. From germline, CDR1 is LNHDA and CDR2 SQIVND (reference sequence). The CDR3 has 18 residues. V trimming: 5 bases; J trimming: 0 bases; junction bases outside the gene matches: 13. For the CDR3, the DNA is TGTGCCAGTAGTCCAAGGGGAGTACAGGGGAATAGCAATCAGCCCCAGCATTTT. Its protein is CASSPRGVQGNSNQPQHF. Full variable domain (remainder filled in from reference TRBV19 and TRBJ1-5): DGGITQSPKYLFRKEGQNVTLSCEQNLNHDAMYWYRQDPGQGLRLIYYSQIVNDFQKGDIAEGYSVSREKKESFPLTVTSAQKNPTAFYLCASSPRGVQGNSNQPQHFGDGTRLSIL.

The chain recombines TRBV18 with TRBJ1-4, with D possibly TRBD1 on 6 matching bases. Germline V gene lookup returns CDR1 KGHSH and CDR2 LQKENI. The length of the CDR3 is 14 residues. The germline V and J ends were trimmed by 9 bases and 5 bases, with 16 bases remaining between them. CDR3 amino acids: CASSTGHTNEKLFF. The DNA for the CDR3 is TGTGCCAGTTCCACGGGACACACAAATGAAAAACTGTTTTTT.

This chain uses TRBV5-8 with TRBJ2-1, with 7 bases identical to TRBD2. From germline, CDR1 is SGHTS and CDR2 YDEGEE. V trimming: 4 bases; J trimming: 8 bases; junction bases outside the gene matches: 9. The CDR3 sequence is 14 residues long. CDR3 residues: CASSPLGGDDEQFF. DNA for the CDR3: TGTGCCAGCAGCCCCTTGGGGGGGGACGATGAGCAGTTCTTC.

V is TRBV7-9 and J is TRBJ1-2; 10 bases match TRBD1. CDR1 and CDR2 from the germline V gene are SEHNR and FQNEAQ (reference sequence). With 4 bases clipped from V and 7 bases from J, the junction kept 9 bases outside the gene matches. This CDR3 comprises 15 residues. The CDR3 loop is CASSSRDRGSFGYTF. The CDR3 DNA reads TGTGCCAGCAGCTCCAGGGACAGGGGAAGCTTTGGCTACACCTTC.